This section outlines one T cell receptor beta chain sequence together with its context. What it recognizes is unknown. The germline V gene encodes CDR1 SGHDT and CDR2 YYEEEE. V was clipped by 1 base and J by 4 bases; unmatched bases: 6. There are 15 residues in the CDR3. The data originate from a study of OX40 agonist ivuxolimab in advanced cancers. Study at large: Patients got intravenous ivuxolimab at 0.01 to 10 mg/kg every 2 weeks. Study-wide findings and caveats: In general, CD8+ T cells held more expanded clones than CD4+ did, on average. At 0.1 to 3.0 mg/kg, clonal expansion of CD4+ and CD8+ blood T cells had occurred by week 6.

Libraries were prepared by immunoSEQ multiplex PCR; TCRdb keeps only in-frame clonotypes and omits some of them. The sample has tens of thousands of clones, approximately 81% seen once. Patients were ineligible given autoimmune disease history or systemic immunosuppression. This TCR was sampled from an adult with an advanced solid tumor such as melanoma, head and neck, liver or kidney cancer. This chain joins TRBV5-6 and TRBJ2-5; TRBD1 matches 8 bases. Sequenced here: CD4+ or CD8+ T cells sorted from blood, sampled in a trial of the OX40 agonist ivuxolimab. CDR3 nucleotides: TGTGCCAGCAGCTTGTTTGCAGGGGGCCCAGAGACCCAGTACTTC. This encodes CASSLFAGGPETQYF.